The clone carrying this T cell receptor beta chain showed up just a few times. Its antigen remains unidentified. The study ran its PCR with 60 Vbeta and 13 Jbeta primers. Repertoires were generated with immunoSEQ multiplex PCR, while TCRdb's copy carries only in-frame clones and drops some. The table lists about 170,000 clones, roughly 87% of them singletons, with approximately 1.6% in the top ten. These data originate in a study of cytomegalovirus exposure and HLA in healthy donors. CDR3 length: 16 residues. Unmatched junction bases numbered 13, after V lost 2 bases and J lost 5 bases. CDR1 is SGHDT, CDR2 YYEEEE, per germline. Study-wide findings and caveats: In an earlier analysis, about 87% or about 30%: the productive usage of most TCR beta V segments.

The clonotype comes from a girl aged 5 to 17 in good health and CMV-seropositive. Input material: PBMCs. This chain uses TRBV5-6 with TRBJ2-7, with 7 bases identical to TRBD2. CDR3 in DNA: TGTGCCAGCAGCTTCGGACCTATACAGAGCGGGGACGAGCAGTACTTC. It specifies CASSFGPIQSGDEQYF.